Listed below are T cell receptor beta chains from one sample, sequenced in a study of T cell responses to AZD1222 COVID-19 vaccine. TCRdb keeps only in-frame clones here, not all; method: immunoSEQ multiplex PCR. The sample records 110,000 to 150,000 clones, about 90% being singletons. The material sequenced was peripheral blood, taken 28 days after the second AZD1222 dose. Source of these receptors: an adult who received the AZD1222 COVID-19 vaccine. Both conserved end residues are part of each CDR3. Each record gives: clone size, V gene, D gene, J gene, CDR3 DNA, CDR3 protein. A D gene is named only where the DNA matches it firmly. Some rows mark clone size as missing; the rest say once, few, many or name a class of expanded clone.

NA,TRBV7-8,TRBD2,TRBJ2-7,TGTGCCAGCAGCTTAGCGACTAGCGGGCTCGAGCAGTACTTC,CASSLATSGLEQYF
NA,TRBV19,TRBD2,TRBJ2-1,TGTGCCAGTAGTATATTGGGGACTAGATCATGGGAGCAGTTCTTC,CASSILGTRSWEQFF
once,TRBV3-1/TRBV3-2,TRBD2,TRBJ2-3,TGTGCCAGCAGCCAGTCCACTAGCGGGAGCGGCACAGATACGCAGTATTTT,CASSQSTSGSGTDTQYF
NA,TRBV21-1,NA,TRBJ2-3,TGTGCCAGCAGCTTGCGTCGCCCGGACTCGTACACAGATACGCAGTATTTT,CASSLRRPDSYTDTQYF
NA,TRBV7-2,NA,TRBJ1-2,TGTGCCAGCACCCTAGGAGGAGCGGCAGGTTATGGCTACACCTTC,CASTLGGAAGYGYTF
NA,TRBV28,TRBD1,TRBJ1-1,TGTGCCAGCAGTTCAGGGACAGGGCGGGTCACTGAAGCTTTCTTT,CASSSGTGRVTEAFF
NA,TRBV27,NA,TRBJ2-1,TGTGCCAGCAGTTTTTCTTTAGGGGAGCAGTTCTTC,CASSFSLGEQFF
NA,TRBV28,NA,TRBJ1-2,TGTGCCAGCAGTTTGTCAGAGAACTATGGCTACACCTTC,CASSLSENYGYTF
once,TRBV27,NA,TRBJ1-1,TGTGCCAGCAGTTTAGGGCTGGGGGGTGTCACTGAAGCTTTCTTT,CASSLGLGGVTEAFF
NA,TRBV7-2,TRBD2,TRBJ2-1,TGTGCCAGCAGCTTAGCACTAGCGGGGGACTACAATGAGCAGTTCTTC,CASSLALAGDYNEQFF
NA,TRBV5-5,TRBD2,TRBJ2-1,TGTGCCAGCAGCCAACCACTAGCGGGAGCTGAGCAGTTCTTC,CASSQPLAGAEQFF
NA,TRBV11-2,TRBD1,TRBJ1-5,TGTGCCAGCAGCTCCTTAGGCCCGCGACAGGGGGGAGGGCAGCCCCAGCATTTT,CASSSLGPRQGGGQPQHF
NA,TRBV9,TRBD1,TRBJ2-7,TGTGCCAGCAGCTCACGGGACAGGGTGGGCGAGCAGTACTTC,CASSSRDRVGEQYF
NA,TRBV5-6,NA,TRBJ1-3,TGTGCCATCGCCAACAGAAACTCTGGAAACACCATATATTTT,CAIANRNSGNTIYF
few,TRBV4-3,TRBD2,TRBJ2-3,TGCGCCAGCAGCCAAGATTTTAGCGGGAGTGTAGATACGCAGTATTTT,CASSQDFSGSVDTQYF
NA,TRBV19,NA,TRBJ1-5,TGTGCCAGTAGTCCTGGACGGAATCAGCCCCAGCATTTT,CASSPGRNQPQHF
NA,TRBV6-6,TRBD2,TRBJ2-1,TGTGCCAGCAGTTACAGGACTAGCGGTGGTGAGCAGTTCTTC,CASSYRTSGGEQFF
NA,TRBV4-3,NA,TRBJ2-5,TGCGCCAGCAGCCAAGGGGATTCTCGGGGTCTTTCCTTAAGGACCCAGTACTTC,CASSQGDSRGLSLRTQYF
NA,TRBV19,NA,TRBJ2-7,TGTGCCAGTGGCCGGACATACTACGAGCAGTACTTC,CASGRTYYEQYF
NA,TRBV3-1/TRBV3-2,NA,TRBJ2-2,TGTGCCAGCAGACTACAGAGCACCGGGGAGCTGTTTTTT,CASRLQSTGELFF
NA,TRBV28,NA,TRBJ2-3,TGTGCCAGCAGTTTTGGGAGCGTCACAGATACGCAGTATTTT,CASSFGSVTDTQYF
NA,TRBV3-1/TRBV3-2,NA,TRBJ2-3,TGTGCCAGCAGGGGGGGCAGGGGGGCCACAGATACGCAGTATTTT,CASRGGRGATDTQYF
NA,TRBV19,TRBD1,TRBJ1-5,TGTGCCAGTAGTATAGTCTCGGACAGGGGAGGTATAAGCAATCAGCCCCAGCATTTT,CASSIVSDRGGISNQPQHF
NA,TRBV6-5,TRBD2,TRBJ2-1,TGTGCCAGCAGTTATGGGACTAGCGGGTCCAGCGTGCAGTTCTTC,CASSYGTSGSSVQFF
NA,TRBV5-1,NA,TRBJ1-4,TGCGCCAGCAGCTTGGCGGGGGACCTTAATGAAAAACTGTTTTTT,CASSLAGDLNEKLFF
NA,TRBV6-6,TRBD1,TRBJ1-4,TGTGCCAGCAGTACAGGGGGTGACGAAAAACTGTTTTTT,CASSTGGDEKLFF
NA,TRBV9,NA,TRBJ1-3,TGTGCCAGCAGCGTAGAGGGGGTCGGAAACACCATATATTTT,CASSVEGVGNTIYF
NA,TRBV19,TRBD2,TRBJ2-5,TGTGCCAGTAGTTTCATAGCGGGAGGGCCAGGGGAGACCCAGTACTTC,CASSFIAGGPGETQYF